The rows below give T cell receptor beta chains drawn from one sample of a study of T cell responses to AZD1222 COVID-19 vaccine. TCRdb keeps only in-frame clones here, not all; method: immunoSEQ multiplex PCR. The sample yields about 85,000 clones, 86% seen once. The specimen comprised peripheral blood, sampled on day 0 of AZD1222 vaccination. The receptors were sampled from an adult in good health. The CDR3 runs from the conserved cysteine through the conserved F or W. Each record gives: V gene, clone size, D gene, J gene, CDR3 DNA, CDR3 protein. The D gene is left open where the match is weak. Size is stated for part of the rows, as once, few or many counts, or as a class when the clone is expanded.

TRBV28	few	.	TRBJ2-7	TGTGCCAGCAGTCCCGGGACTCACTACGAGCAGTACTTC	CASSPGTHYEQYF
TRBV28	.	TRBD1	TRBJ1-5	TGTGCCAGCAGTCCCCCGAGACAGGGGGCGCGAAATCAGCCCCAGCATTTT	CASSPPRQGARNQPQHF
TRBV2	.	.	TRBJ1-1	TGTGCCAGCAGTTATAACAGGATTGAAGCTTTCTTT	CASSYNRIEAFF
TRBV7-6	.	.	TRBJ2-7	TGTGCCAGCAGCCCGCAGCGGTACTCGGTGGCGAACGAGCAGTACTTC	CASSPQRYSVANEQYF
TRBV19	.	TRBD1	TRBJ2-3	TGTGCCAGTAGTGGGGGGACAGGGGGGAGCACAGATACGCAGTATTTT	CASSGGTGGSTDTQYF
TRBV9	.	.	TRBJ1-5	TGTGCCAGCAGCGTAGCGGGGGTCGGTCAGCCCCAGCATTTT	CASSVAGVGQPQHF
TRBV27	.	TRBD1	TRBJ1-2	TGTGCCAGCAGTTCGGGACAGGGGGCGGTAGGCTATGGCTACACCTTC	CASSSGQGAVGYGYTF
TRBV4-1	.	TRBD1	TRBJ1-2	TGCGCCAGCAGTCCCGGGACAGCAACGATTGGCTACACCTTC	CASSPGTATIGYTF
TRBV11-3	once	TRBD2	TRBJ2-1	TGTGCCAGCAGCTTCTGGACTAGCCGGAGTGGCAATGAGCAGTTCTTC	CASSFWTSRSGNEQFF
TRBV6-4	.	TRBD1	TRBJ1-1	TGTGCCAGCAGCCGGGACAGGGGGAACACTGAAGCTTTCTTT	CASSRDRGNTEAFF
TRBV30	.	.	TRBJ1-2	TGTGCCTGGAGTATCTCCGGGACTCGGGGCTACACCTTC	CAWSISGTRGYTF
TRBV5-4	.	.	TRBJ2-5	TGTGCCAGCAGCTTGGACGGTAGCGGAATCAGTGGGGAGACCCAGTACTTC	CASSLDGSGISGETQYF
TRBV7-9	.	.	TRBJ1-1	TGTGCCAGCAGCTTAGGAGGACCAAGCAAGACTGAAGCTTTCTTT	CASSLGGPSKTEAFF
TRBV28	.	TRBD1	TRBJ1-2	TGTGCCAGCACCCCCAACGACAGGGCCTTCACCACCTTC	CASTPNDRAFTTF
TRBV19	.	TRBD1	TRBJ2-2	TGTGCCAGTAGTAACCTCCGGGACAGGGCCGGGGAGCTGTTTTTT	CASSNLRDRAGELFF
TRBV6-2/TRBV6-3	.	TRBD1	TRBJ2-7	TGTGCCAGCAGTTACGGGCAGGGGGATTCATCTGAGCAGTACTTC	CASSYGQGDSSEQYF
TRBV3-1/TRBV3-2	.	.	TRBJ1-1	TGTGCCAGCAGCCAAGAAGGGACCCGGGGGGCTGAAGCTTTCTTT	CASSQEGTRGAEAFF
TRBV6-1	once	TRBD1	TRBJ1-5	TGTGCCAGCAGTGAAGACAGGGGGGGTAATAGCAATCAGCCCCAGCATTTT	CASSEDRGGNSNQPQHF
TRBV11-2	.	.	TRBJ1-6	TGTGCCAGCGGGAAGACAGCCACCCCGCAGGGCTCCTATAATTCACCCCTCCACTTT	CASGKTATPQGSYNSPLHF
TRBV10-3	.	.	TRBJ1-6	TGTGCCATCAGTGAGTCTGGGCAGAATAATTCACCCCTCCACTTT	CAISESGQNNSPLHF
TRBV4-1	once	.	TRBJ2-4	TGCGCCAGCAGCACTTCGGATAGCATTCAGTACTTC	CASSTSDSIQYF
TRBV20-1	.	.	TRBJ2-1	TGCAGTGCTAGAGGGGGTGAGCAGTTCTTC	CSARGGEQFF
TRBV27	.	.	TRBJ2-7	TGTGCCAGCAGTTTTCAGTCCGAGCAGTACTTC	CASSFQSEQYF
TRBV28	.	.	TRBJ2-4	TGTGCCAGCAGTTTTGACAAACTGGGGGCCAAAAACATTCAGTACTTC	CASSFDKLGAKNIQYF
TRBV10-3	.	.	TRBJ1-4	TGTGCCATCAGTGAGAATAGCCCTCCCACGTCTGAAAAACTGTTTTTT	CAISENSPPTSEKLFF
TRBV7-2	.	.	TRBJ2-7	TGTGCCAGCAGCTTAAGCAGGGAAATGAGGGAGCAGTACTTC	CASSLSREMREQYF
TRBV6-4	.	TRBD1	TRBJ1-2	TGTGCCAGCAGTGAGTCCGGGACAGGGCCCATTTATGGCTACACCTTC	CASSESGTGPIYGYTF
TRBV28	.	.	TRBJ1-3	TGTGCCAGCAGTTGGCAGGGGAGGAACACCATATATTTT	CASSWQGRNTIYF
TRBV5-5	once	.	TRBJ1-2	TGTGCCAGCAGTAGACAAGGCTATGGCTACACCTTC	CASSRQGYGYTF
TRBV5-4	few	.	TRBJ1-6	TGTGCCAGCAGTCAATTGACAGGTCAAAATTCACCCCTCCACTTT	CASSQLTGQNSPLHF
TRBV7-8	.	TRBD1	TRBJ1-1	TGTGCCAGCAGCTTAGCCCGGGACAGAGGAACTGAAGCTTTCTTT	CASSLARDRGTEAFF
TRBV5-4	.	.	TRBJ1-1	TGTGCCAGCAGCTTGGAAGGGACGGGTCCTTTCTTT	CASSLEGTGPFF
TRBV1	.	.	TRBJ2-7	TGCACCAGCAGCCAAGGGCGGGGGTTCTCCTACGAGCAGTACTTC	CTSSQGRGFSYEQYF
TRBV6-6	.	.	TRBJ1-1	TGTGCCAGCAGTTCGGCAGGTTTGAACACTGAAGCTTTCTTT	CASSSAGLNTEAFF
TRBV7-2	.	TRBD1	TRBJ1-5	TGTGCCAGCAGCCCCGGGACAGGGGTTCAGCCCCAGCATTTT	CASSPGTGVQPQHF
TRBV7-2	.	TRBD1	TRBJ2-7	TGTGCCAGCAGCTTGACAGGGGGCCAGTACGAGCAGTACTTC	CASSLTGGQYEQYF